This TCR beta chain was captured by sequencing in a study of spatial heterogeneity in lung cancer. This clonotype turned up a few times. Every individual TCR cDNA molecule carried its own unique molecular identifier, which allowed correction of PCR and sequencing errors. TCRdb used MiXCR to reprocess the 5' RACE reads, holding one entry per CDR3 protein. The sample yields 45,000 or so distinct CDR3 sequences, 12% seen once. Time point specified: sample taken at primary tumor resection. Researchers sequenced whole RNA taken from tumor, nontumor lung or frozen PBMC without sorting. Untreated early-stage non-small cell lung cancer patients, roughly 75 in total, were the donors. The sequence derives from a female donor with early-stage non-small cell lung cancer. The sample in question was PBMCs, obtained at surgery.

CDR3 in amino acids: CASSFLTGGKDGYTF. DNA of the CDR3: TGTGCCAGCAGTTTCCTGACAGGGGGCAAGGATGGCTACACCTTC. J is TRBJ1-2 and V is TRBV7-2, with TRBD1 matching over 10 bases. Trimming removed 6 bases from V and 6 bases from J; junction bases left unmatched: 10. CDR1 is SGHTA, CDR2 FQGNSA, per germline. The length of the CDR3 is 15 residues.